This entry is about one T cell receptor beta chain. Its antigen is not known. These data originate in a study of shared clonotypes between healthy human individuals. The V segment lost 9 bases and the J segment 0 bases; nucleotides outside the gene matches: 6. CDR1 and CDR2 from the germline V gene are SNHLY and FYNNEI. The CDR3 is 15 residues long. Overall study findings and caveats: Clonotypes which were not shared had lower generation probabilities than clonotypes that all four donors shared.

Assay used: immunoSEQ multiplex PCR; TCRdb lists only in-frame clones, some missing. The sample holds about 330,000 clones, under 80% seen once. The specimen sequenced was memory CD4+ T cells sorted from blood. Subset described: CD45RA-negative fraction. The chain joins TRBV2 to TRBJ2-1, with 9 positions matching TRBD2. The source of this sequence is a man aged 25-45 years in good health. The CDR3 loop is CASNLAGDSYNEQFF. In DNA form, the CDR3 reads TGTGCCAGTAACTTAGCGGGGGACTCCTACAATGAGCAGTTCTTC.